The 29 T cell receptor beta chains below were found in one sample sequenced in a study of post-analysis software for immune sequencing data. Overall study findings and caveats: In patients, roughly 5 TRBV segments were more frequent than in controls, with TRBV5-6, TRBV5-1 and TRBV20-1 among them.

Their antigens remain unidentified. Unique molecular identifiers were built into the TCR beta cDNA libraries. TCRdb called the PCR reads again in MiXCR, with one record for every CDR3 protein. The sample has roughly 170,000 distinct CDR3 sequences, roughly 30% seen once. Input material: blood. These receptors were obtained from a girl aged 5 to 17 with multiple sclerosis.

This clonotype appeared once. A read error is possible here, since a much larger clone lies one base away. V usage is TRBV6-4 and J usage is TRBJ2-5, with TRBD1 identical over 8 bases. Unmatched junction bases numbered 16, after V lost 5 bases and J lost 11 bases. The CDR3 length is 15 residues. The V gene's germline CDR1 is MRHNA and CDR2 SNTAGT. CDR3 in amino acids: CASSFRTGNYNEQYF. CDR3 nucleotide sequence: TGTGCCAGCAGTTTCCGGACAGGGAACTACAATGAGCAGTACTTC.

This clonotype was seen many times. V and J are TRBV6-5 and TRBJ2-7, with TRBD1 as a possible D gene (5 bases). CDR1 MNHEY and CDR2 SVGAGI come from the germline V gene. The CDR3 totals 14 residues. V was trimmed by 4 bases and J by 3 bases, leaving 13 bases between them. The CDR3 DNA reads TGTGCCAGCAGTTTCAGACAGACACTCTACGAGCAGTACTTC. Its translation is CASSFRQTLYEQYF.

The gene calls are TRBV7-9 and TRBJ2-3; D possibly uses TRBD1 or TRBD2 (6 bases each). Germline V gene sequence: CDR1 SEHNR, CDR2 FQNEAQ (reference sequence). V was trimmed by 5 bases and J by 2 bases, leaving 14 bases between them. This CDR3 has 15 residues. As DNA, the CDR3 is TGTGCCAGCAGCCTACACGGGGGCCCCACAGATACGCAGTATTTT. Amino acid sequence: CASSLHGGPTDTQYF. The complete variable domain, with remaining parts taken from reference TRBV7-9 and TRBJ2-3, reads DTGVSQNPRHKITKRGQNVTFRCDPISEHNRLYWYRQTLGQGPEFLTYFQNEAQLEKSRLLSDRFSAERPKGSFSTLEIQRTEQGDSAMYLCASSLHGGPTDTQYFGPGTRLTVL.

This clonotype turned up a few times. The gene calls are TRBV5-1 and TRBJ2-5, with TRBD1 as a possible D gene (6 bases). Germline values: CDR1 SGHRS, CDR2 YFSETQ. Trimming shortened V by 0 bases and J by 5 bases, and 11 bases separated the two germline ends. CDR3 size: 14 residues. The CDR3 spells CASSLDGGRETQYF. For the CDR3, the DNA is TGCGCCAGCAGCTTGGATGGGGGCAGGGAGACCCAGTACTTC.

This clonotype was seen many times. The junction departs from the called germline gene at one end, perhaps through a read error. V is TRBV7-7 and J is TRBJ2-1, with unresolved D. From germline, CDR1 is SSHAT and CDR2 FNYEAQ (reference sequence). There are 16 residues in the CDR3. The CDR3 DNA sequence: TGTGCTAGCAGCTTAGTGTTAGAGGACGACTACAATGAGCAGTTCTTC. This encodes CASSLVLEDDYNEQFF.

At least ten counts were recorded for this clonotype. The V and J genes are TRBV20-1 and TRBJ2-7; D may be TRBD2 (5 bases). CDR1 is DFQATT and CDR2 is SNEGSKA in the germline V gene (reference sequence). This CDR3 is 14 amino acids long. The V end was cut by 1 base, the J end by 5 bases, with 15 bases between. CDR3 sequence: CSARGGAPWDEQYF. CDR3 DNA: TGCAGTGCTAGAGGGGGAGCTCCTTGGGACGAGCAGTACTTC.

This clonotype has more than one count but fewer than ten. The CDR3 DNA sequence: TGTGCCAGCAGCTTAGCCAGATACTCCGAAAATGAGCAGTTCTTC. Protein product: CASSLARYSENEQFF. The J gene is TRBJ2-1, the V gene TRBV11-2, with D hard to call. V gave up 1 base and J gave up 7 bases, with 14 bases separating them. CDR3 length: 15 amino acids. Germline CDR1 is SGHAT and CDR2 is FQNNGV. The full variable domain, completed using reference TRBV11-2 and TRBJ2-1, is EAGVAQSPRYKIIEKRQSVAFWCNPISGHATLYWYQQILGQGPKLLIQFQNNGVVDDSQLPKDRFSAERLKGVDSTLKIQPAKLEDSAVYLCASSLARYSENEQFFGPGTRLTVL.

Worth noting for this clonotype: A much larger clone lies one base from this, so it may be a read error. The chain carries TRBV7-6 and TRBJ2-7; 10 bases agree with TRBD2. The junction had 12 bases not matched to a gene; V was cut back by 6 bases and J by 7 bases. This CDR3 contains 15 residues. Germline assignment: CDR1 SGHVS and CDR2 FNYEAQ. CDR3 coding DNA: TGTGCCAGCAGACCAGGACTAGCGGAAGTACAGGAGCAGTACTTC. It is translated as CASRPGLAEVQEQYF.

This clonotype was observed a few times. The V call is TRBV5-6, the J call TRBJ1-5; D gene uncertain. V was shortened by 0 bases and J by 6 bases, with 10 bases between the two germline ends. The germline V gene has CDR1 SGHDT and CDR2 YYEEEE. This CDR3 is 14 amino acids long. The CDR3, as DNA: TGTGCCAGCAGCTTGGGGGCATTAAGTCAGCCCCAGCATTTT. Translating gives CASSLGALSQPQHF.

Turning to this clonotype: A much larger clone lies a single base off, so this may be a read error. This chain connects TRBV6-1 to TRBJ1-1, with 8 bases fitting TRBD1. The CDR3 runs 13 residues. Germline V gives CDR1 MNHNS, CDR2 SASEGT. J gave up 3 bases and V 4 bases, and 1 base lay outside the gene matches. The CDR3 region is CASSAQGDTEAFF. In nucleotides, the CDR3 is TGTGCCAGCAGTGCACAGGGGGACACTGAAGCTTTCTTT.

This clonotype has a count of ten or more. The V and J genes are TRBV27 and TRBJ2-1; 10 bases are a match to TRBD2. There are 17 residues in the CDR3. Germline V gene data show CDR1 as MNHEY and CDR2 as SMNVEV (reference sequence). V gave up 3 bases and J gave up 8 bases; unmatched junction bases: 13. The CDR3 is CASSFGASGRMVYEQFF. DNA for the CDR3: TGTGCCAGCAGTTTTGGTGCTAGCGGGAGAATGGTATATGAGCAGTTCTTC.

To note about this clonotype: A much larger clone lies a single base off, so this may be a read error. V is TRBV2 and J is TRBJ2-3, with D possibly matching TRBD1 (5 bases). The CDR3 sequence is 15 residues long. Trimming removed 2 bases at V and 4 bases at J, with 13 bases between. Germline CDR1 is SNHLY and CDR2 is FYNNEI. CDR3 protein: CASSELQGTSDTQYF. Here the CDR3 DNA reads TGTGCCAGCAGTGAACTTCAGGGTACCTCAGATACGCAGTATTTT.

This clonotype was observed at least ten times. J is TRBJ2-5 and V is TRBV2, with D tentatively TRBD2 (6 bases). V lost 7 bases and J 1 base, leaving 10 bases between the germline ends. The germline CDR1 and CDR2 sequences are SNHLY and FYNNEI. This CDR3 has 13 residues. CDR3 in amino acids: CASKKGGQETQYF. Written as DNA, the CDR3 is TGTGCCAGCAAAAAGGGAGGCCAAGAGACCCAGTACTTC.

This clonotype was seen more than once but under ten times. The chain carries TRBV7-2 and TRBJ2-1, with a tentative D call TRBD1 (5 bases). From germline, CDR1 is SGHTA and CDR2 FQGNSA. The CDR3 contains 14 residues. The V and J ends lost 3 bases and 5 bases respectively, with 11 bases between them. The CDR3 reads CASSFRTRNNEQFF. The CDR3 DNA follows: TGTGCCAGCAGCTTTCGGACACGAAACAATGAGCAGTTCTTC.

The chain is built from TRBV6-5 and TRBJ2-7, with 10 positions matching TRBD2. Germline CDR1 and CDR2: MNHEY and SVGAGI. With V trimmed by 2 bases and J by 7 bases, 11 bases remained unmatched. This CDR3 comprises 16 residues. The CDR3 DNA is TGTGCCAGCAGTTACCAGGCTAGCGGGAGTACGGGTGAGCAGTACTTC. This sequence encodes CASSYQASGSTGEQYF.

This clonotype was picked up many times. The rearrangement links TRBV6-1 to TRBJ2-2; 8 bases are shared with TRBD2. This CDR3 comprises 15 residues. The junction had 7 bases not matched to a gene; V was cut back by 6 bases and J by 4 bases. Germline CDR1 MNHNS, CDR2 SASEGT. The CDR3 spells CASRDGRAGTGELFF. In DNA form, the CDR3 reads TGTGCCAGCAGGGACGGGAGGGCCGGCACCGGGGAGCTGTTTTTT.

Turning to this clonotype: Given a much more abundant clone one base away, this may be a read error. J is TRBJ2-3 and V is TRBV12-3 or TRBV12-4; TRBD1 is a possible D gene (6 bases). This CDR3 has 16 residues. CDR3 sequence reads: CANSLWLWQGSDTQYF. The CDR3 nucleotides read TGTGCCAACAGTTTATGGTTATGGCAGGGGTCAGATACGCAGTATTTT.

With respect to this clonotype: This clone may be a read error of a much larger clone one base away. The V gene is TRBV12-3 or TRBV12-4, the J gene TRBJ2-3, with TRBD2 matching over 7 bases. The CDR3 runs 14 residues. DNA of the CDR3: TGTGCCAGCACCGTCGGGGGGAGCACAGATGCGCAGTATTTT. The encoded protein is CASTVGGSTDAQYF.

This sequence joins TRBV6-5 and TRBJ1-1; 7 bases align to TRBD1. The CDR3 runs to 14 residues. Unmatched junction bases numbered 9, after V lost 8 bases and J lost 3 bases. Germline CDR1 reads MNHEY; CDR2 reads SVGAGI. In DNA, the CDR3 is TGTGCCAGCTCACGGGGCAGGGGGTACACTGAAGCTTTCTTT. This translates into CASSRGRGYTEAFF.

This clonotype was seen a handful of times. This rearrangement joins TRBV7-9 to TRBJ1-5; 8 bases agree with TRBD1. Germline V gives CDR1 SEHNR, CDR2 FQNEAQ (reference sequence). The CDR3 totals 14 residues. Trimming cost V 5 bases and J 7 bases; bases outside gene matches: 7. In DNA, the CDR3 is TGTGCCAGCAGCCTACTGGGACAGGAGCAGCCCCAGCATTTT. This gives the protein CASSLLGQEQPQHF.

The chain carries TRBV4-1 and TRBJ2-5; 12 nucleotides line up with TRBD2. J gave up 3 bases and V 4 bases, and 9 bases lay outside the gene matches. CDR1 and CDR2 from the germline V gene are MGHRA and YSYEKL. The CDR3 has 17 residues. CDR3 region: CASSLQSRTSGEETQYF. CDR3 in DNA: TGCGCCAGCAGCCTCCAATCCCGGACTAGCGGGGAAGAGACCCAGTACTTC.

This clonotype was seen at least ten times. The J gene is TRBJ2-3, the V gene TRBV9; tentatively, D is TRBD2 (5 bases). Germline CDR1 is SGDLS and CDR2 is YYNGEE. This CDR3 is built from 14 residues. The germline V and J ends were trimmed by 0 bases and 5 bases, with 10 bases remaining between them. CDR3 protein: CASSVDTRRDTQYF. CDR3 DNA sequence: TGTGCCAGCAGCGTAGATACTAGGAGAGATACGCAGTATTTT.

This clonotype showed up many times. The genes are TRBV10-1 and TRBJ2-7, with 9 bases matching TRBD2. Germline V CDR1 and CDR2: WNHNN, SYGVQD (reference sequence). This CDR3 spans 13 amino acids. The V and J ends lost 5 bases and 5 bases, in that order; junction bases with no gene match: 4. CDR3 sequence (DNA): TGCGCCAGCAGTCCGCGGGAGGGCAACGAGCAGTACTTC. It specifies CASSPREGNEQYF.

The chain carries TRBV7-9 and TRBJ2-7; no firm D call. V was clipped by 1 base and J by 6 bases, with 16 bases between them. The CDR3 contains 15 residues. Germline loops: CDR1 SEHNR, CDR2 FQNEAQ (reference sequence). Here the CDR3 reads CASSLDYLGQCEQYF. DNA for the CDR3: TGTGCCAGCAGCTTAGACTACCTAGGGCAGTGCGAGCAGTACTTC.

In its sample, this clonotype was seen a few times. This chain links TRBV7-8 with TRBJ2-2; D may be TRBD1 (5 bases). Germline CDR1 is SGHVS and CDR2 is FQNEAQ. The CDR3 runs to 15 residues. Trimming took off 5 bases at V and 1 base at J, with 11 bases between the two ends. This CDR3 reads CASSPFTGNTGELFF. Written as DNA, the CDR3 is TGTGCCAGCAGCCCCTTTACAGGGAACACCGGGGAGCTGTTTTTT.

The chain joins TRBV5-1 to TRBJ2-1; no clear D. Deletions cut 6 bases from V and 10 bases from J, with 11 bases between. Looked up from germline, CDR1 is SGHRS and CDR2 is YFSETQ. CDR3 length: 11 residues. The CDR3 coding sequence is TGCGCCAGCATTGCGGACGGGGAGCAGTTCTTC. Translation gives CASIADGEQFF.

This clonotype was picked up a small number of times. The chain links TRBV15 to TRBJ2-5, with a possible D match to TRBD1 (5 bases). Germline V lookup: CDR1 LNHNV, CDR2 YYDKDF (reference sequence). V lost 1 base to trimming and J lost 5 bases, with 14 bases between them. The CDR3 is made up of 15 amino acids. CDR3 residues: CATSRGQTGGETQYF. In DNA form, the CDR3 reads TGTGCCACCAGCAGAGGACAGACCGGTGGGGAGACCCAGTACTTC.

The genes are TRBV7-6 and TRBJ2-3, with 8 bases lining up with TRBD2. The CDR3 contains 16 residues. The germline gives CDR1 SGHVS, CDR2 FNYEAQ. V was clipped by 0 bases and J by 7 bases; unmatched bases: 9. Here the CDR3 reads CASSLAGGAGEYTQYF. CDR3 nucleotides: TGTGCCAGCAGCTTAGCGGGGGGAGCGGGAGAATATACGCAGTATTTT.

This clonotype was recorded at least ten times. This chain uses TRBV2 with TRBJ1-2; TRBD1 agrees at 10 bases. The CDR3 covers 14 residues. Trimming removed 7 bases from V and 4 bases from J; junction bases left unmatched: 6. The V gene's germline CDR1 is SNHLY and CDR2 FYNNEI. The CDR3 bases are TGTGCCAGCATTAGACAGGGGGCCACCTATGGCTACACCTTC. It is translated as CASIRQGATYGYTF.